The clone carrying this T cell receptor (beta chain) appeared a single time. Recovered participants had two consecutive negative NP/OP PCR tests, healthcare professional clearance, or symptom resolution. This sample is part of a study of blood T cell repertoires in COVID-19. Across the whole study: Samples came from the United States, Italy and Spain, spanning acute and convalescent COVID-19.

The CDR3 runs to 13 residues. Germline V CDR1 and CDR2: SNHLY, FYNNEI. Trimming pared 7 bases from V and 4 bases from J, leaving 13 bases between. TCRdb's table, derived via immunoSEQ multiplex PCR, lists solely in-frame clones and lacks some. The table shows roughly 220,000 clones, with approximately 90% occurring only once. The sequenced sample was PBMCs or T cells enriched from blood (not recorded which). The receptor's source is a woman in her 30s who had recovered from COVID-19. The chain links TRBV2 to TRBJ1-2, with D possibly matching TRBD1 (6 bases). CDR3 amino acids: CASNNDRLYGYTF. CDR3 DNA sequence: TGTGCCAGCAATAACGACAGGCTCTATGGCTACACCTTC.